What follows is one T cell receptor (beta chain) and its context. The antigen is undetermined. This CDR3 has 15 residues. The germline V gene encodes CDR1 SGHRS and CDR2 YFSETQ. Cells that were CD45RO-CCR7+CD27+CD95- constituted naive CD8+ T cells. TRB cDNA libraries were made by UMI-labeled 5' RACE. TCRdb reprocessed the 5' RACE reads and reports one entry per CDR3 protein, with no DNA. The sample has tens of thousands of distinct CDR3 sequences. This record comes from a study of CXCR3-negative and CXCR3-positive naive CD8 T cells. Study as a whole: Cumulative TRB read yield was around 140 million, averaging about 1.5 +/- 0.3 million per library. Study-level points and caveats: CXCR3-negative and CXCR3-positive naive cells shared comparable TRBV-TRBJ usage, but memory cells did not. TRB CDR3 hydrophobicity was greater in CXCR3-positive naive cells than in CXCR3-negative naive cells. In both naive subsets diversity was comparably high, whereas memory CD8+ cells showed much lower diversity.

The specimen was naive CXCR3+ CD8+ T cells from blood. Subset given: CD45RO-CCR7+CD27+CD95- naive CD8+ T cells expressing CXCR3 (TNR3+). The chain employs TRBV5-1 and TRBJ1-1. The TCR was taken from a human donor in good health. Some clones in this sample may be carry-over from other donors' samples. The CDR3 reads CASSLRPPTNTEAFF.